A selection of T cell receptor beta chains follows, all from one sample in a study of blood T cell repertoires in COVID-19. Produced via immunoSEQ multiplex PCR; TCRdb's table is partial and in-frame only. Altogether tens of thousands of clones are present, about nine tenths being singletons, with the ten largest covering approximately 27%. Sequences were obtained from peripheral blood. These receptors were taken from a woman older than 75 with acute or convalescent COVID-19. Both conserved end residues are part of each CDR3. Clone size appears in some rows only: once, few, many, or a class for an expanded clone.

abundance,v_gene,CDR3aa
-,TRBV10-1,CASSGRTAPGGTF
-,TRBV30,CAWKQSEANTEAFF
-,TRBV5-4,CASSLEGIYGYTF
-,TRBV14,CASSHRRQETQYF
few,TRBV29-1,CSVEVHLNTEAFF
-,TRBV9,CASSPGTDYGYTF
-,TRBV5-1,CASSVGQGNYGYTF
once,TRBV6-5,CASRQGFSGYGYTF
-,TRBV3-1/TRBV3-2,CASSPPWTGGRDEQFF
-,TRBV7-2,CASRKKVGGRIHTEAFF
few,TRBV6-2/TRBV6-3,CASSYSSLAGIPSSYNEQFF
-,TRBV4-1,CASSQDGLVNTEAFF
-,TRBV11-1,CASSLSGEVGTDTQYF
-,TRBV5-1,CASSQDSANQPQHF
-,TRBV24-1,CATSAAGARGTQYF
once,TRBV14,CASSFGQGYSYNEQFF
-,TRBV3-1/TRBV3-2,CASSPLVLAGGEITQYF
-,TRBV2,CASSGRGPGSYNEQFF
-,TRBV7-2,CASSPGGAGNTEAFF
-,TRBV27,CASSLSRTGELFF
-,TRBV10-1,CASSRTSGGLEDTQYF
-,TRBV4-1,CASSRSERSNQPQHF
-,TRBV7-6,CASSITHQGYNEQFF
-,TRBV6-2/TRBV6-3,CASSYSGLGGRQFF
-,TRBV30,CAWNNRAGDSPLHF
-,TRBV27,CASSLLGSNNEQFF
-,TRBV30,CACGSGSSYEQYF
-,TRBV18,CASSPEARNYGYTF
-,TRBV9,CASSARWGAGELFF
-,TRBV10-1,CASSDRNYGYTF
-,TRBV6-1,CASSERRQVPINYGYTF
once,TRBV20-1,CSARGAVEQFF
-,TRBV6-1,CASSEAGQAYGYTF
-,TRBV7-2,CASSLRVGEGNKAFF
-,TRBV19,CASSGSDSSSYNEQFF
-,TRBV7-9,CASSLWAQGSWYGYTF
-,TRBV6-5,CASSSSGREGYGYTF
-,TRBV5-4,CASSWQGDEKLFF
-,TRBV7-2,CASSFSPGSSGNTIYF
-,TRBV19,CASSISGTGQETQYF
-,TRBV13,CASRRLAGLSTGELFF
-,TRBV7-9,CASSAAGTGSDTQYF
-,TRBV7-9,CASSLKGTGFSGNTIYF
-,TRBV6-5,CASYQGADNEKLFF
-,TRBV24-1,CATSDLAAGGADTQYF
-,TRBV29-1,CSGGDRGSNTGELFF
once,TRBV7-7,CASSLSQGMNTEAFF
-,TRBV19,CASSIVGSNYGYTF
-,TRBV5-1,CASSLGTSGAYQETQYF
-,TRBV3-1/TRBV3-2,CASSQDRQVHNEQFF
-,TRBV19,CASSDTGGPYGYTF
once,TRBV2,CASSEAQMGAYEQYF
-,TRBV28,CASSSSGFSGNTIYF
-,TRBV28,CASRLAYGTQYF
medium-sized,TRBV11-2,CASSRRLAGGTDTQYF